A selection of T cell receptor beta chains follows, all from one sample in a study of shared clonotypes between healthy human individuals. Profiling relied on immunoSEQ multiplex PCR, and the TCRdb table lists in-frame clones only, not all of them. The sample yields 550,000 to 700,000 clones, 60% to 75% seen once. The specimen was memory CD4+ T cells sorted from blood. All receptors come from a woman aged 25 to 39 in good health. The CDR3 runs from the conserved cysteine through the conserved F or W. The order of the fields is D gene, V gene, clone size, J gene, CDR3 protein, CDR3 DNA. A D gene is named only where the DNA matches it firmly. Clone size is not always given. Where it is, it says once, few, many or a class for expanded clones.

D: TRBD2; V: TRBV10-1; size: NA; J: TRBJ2-1; CDR3: CASSEASGNSEQFF; DNA: TGCGCCAGCAGTGAAGCTAGCGGGAATAGTGAGCAGTTCTTC
D: NA; V: TRBV5-1; size: many; J: TRBJ1-5; CDR3: CASSPGGFGGDQPQHF; DNA: TGCGCCAGCAGCCCTGGGGGTTTTGGGGGAGATCAGCCCCAGCATTTT
D: TRBD2; V: TRBV5-1; size: few; J: TRBJ2-3; CDR3: CASRLAGSGTSTDTQYF; DNA: TGCGCCAGCAGACTAGCGGGATCGGGGACTAGCACAGATACGCAGTATTTT
D: TRBD2; V: TRBV5-1; size: few; J: TRBJ2-2; CDR3: CASKFGLEYAGELFF; DNA: TGCGCCAGCAAGTTTGGACTAGAGTATGCCGGGGAGCTGTTTTTT
D: NA; V: TRBV28; size: NA; J: TRBJ2-2; CDR3: CASSFLRGAGELFF; DNA: TGTGCCAGCAGTTTTCTCAGGGGAGCCGGGGAGCTGTTTTTT
D: TRBD2; V: TRBV30; size: NA; J: TRBJ2-7; CDR3: CAFGLVVTEQYF; DNA: TGTGCCTTCGGACTAGTAGTTACCGAGCAGTACTTC
D: NA; V: TRBV27; size: NA; J: TRBJ1-1; CDR3: CASSLRENTEAFF; DNA: TGTGCCAGCAGTCTGCGGGAGAACACTGAAGCTTTCTTT
D: NA; V: TRBV6-5; size: few; J: TRBJ2-1; CDR3: CASSVEESSYNEQFF; DNA: TGTGCCAGCAGTGTAGAGGAGAGCTCCTACAATGAGCAGTTCTTC
D: NA; V: TRBV28; size: NA; J: TRBJ1-2; CDR3: CASSPPQLGYTF; DNA: TGTGCCAGCAGTCCCCCCCAGTTGGGCTACACCTTC
D: NA; V: TRBV7-2; size: NA; J: TRBJ1-1; CDR3: CASSSQRDTEAFF; DNA: TGTGCCAGCAGCAGTCAGCGCGACACTGAAGCTTTCTTT
D: NA; V: TRBV19; size: many; J: TRBJ1-2; CDR3: CATAHRTNDYTF; DNA: TGTGCCACCGCACACAGGACCAATGACTACACCTTC
D: TRBD1; V: TRBV11-2; size: NA; J: TRBJ1-2; CDR3: CASSTYRGRGDYGYTF; DNA: TGTGCCAGCAGCACATACAGGGGGCGCGGGGACTATGGCTACACCTTC
D: TRBD1; V: TRBV19; size: NA; J: TRBJ1-1; CDR3: CASRIGTALNTEAFF; DNA: TGTGCCAGTAGGATAGGGACAGCCCTGAACACTGAAGCTTTCTTT
D: TRBD2; V: TRBV11-3; size: NA; J: TRBJ2-3; CDR3: CASSFWAWREPSTDTQYF; DNA: TGTGCCAGCAGCTTTTGGGCTTGGCGGGAGCCTAGCACAGATACGCAGTATTTT
D: NA; V: TRBV6-5; size: NA; J: TRBJ2-1; CDR3: CATSSGPYNEQFF; DNA: TGTGCCACCAGTAGCGGACCATACAATGAGCAGTTCTTC
D: TRBD2; V: TRBV6-1; size: NA; J: TRBJ2-3; CDR3: CASSEGLAGGTDTQYF; DNA: TGTGCCAGCAGTGAAGGGCTAGCGGGCGGTACAGATACGCAGTATTTT
D: TRBD2; V: TRBV6-5; size: once; J: TRBJ2-7; CDR3: CASSYSGLAVTYEQYF; DNA: TGTGCCAGCAGTTACTCCGGACTAGCGGTGACCTACGAGCAGTACTTC
D: TRBD1; V: TRBV6-5; size: NA; J: TRBJ2-3; CDR3: CASRRQGSTDTQYF; DNA: TGTGCCAGCAGACGACAGGGTAGCACAGATACGCAGTATTTT
D: NA; V: TRBV7-3; size: NA; J: TRBJ2-3; CDR3: CASSLAPTDTQYF; DNA: TGTGCCAGCAGCTTAGCCCCCACAGATACGCAGTATTTT
D: NA; V: TRBV19; size: NA; J: TRBJ2-2; CDR3: CASKDLANTGELFF; DNA: TGTGCCAGTAAAGACCTAGCGAACACCGGGGAGCTGTTTTTT
D: TRBD1; V: TRBV10-1; size: many; J: TRBJ1-1; CDR3: CASRPYPGGEAFF; DNA: TGCGCCAGCAGACCCTACCCAGGGGGCGAAGCTTTCTTT
D: NA; V: TRBV19; size: many; J: TRBJ2-1; CDR3: CASSIRGAQTNEQFF; DNA: TGTGCCAGTAGTATCCGGGGGGCTCAGACCAATGAGCAGTTCTTC